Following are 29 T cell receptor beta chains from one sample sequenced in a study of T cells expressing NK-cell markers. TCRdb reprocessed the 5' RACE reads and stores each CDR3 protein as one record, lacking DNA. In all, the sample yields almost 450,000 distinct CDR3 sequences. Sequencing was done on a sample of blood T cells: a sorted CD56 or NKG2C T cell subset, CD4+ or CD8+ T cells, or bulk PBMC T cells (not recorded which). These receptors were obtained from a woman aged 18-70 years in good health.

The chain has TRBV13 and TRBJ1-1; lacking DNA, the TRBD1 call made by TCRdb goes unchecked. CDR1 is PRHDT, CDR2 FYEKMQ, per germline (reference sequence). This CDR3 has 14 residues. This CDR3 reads CASSSTGDGTEAFF.

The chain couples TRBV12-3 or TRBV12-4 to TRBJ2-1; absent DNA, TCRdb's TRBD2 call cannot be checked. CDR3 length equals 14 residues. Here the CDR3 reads CASSPRRGVDEQFF.

CDR3 sequence reads: CSVPGTGALGTEAFF. The chain recombines TRBV29-1 with TRBJ1-1; lacking DNA, the TRBD1 call made by TCRdb goes unchecked. CDR1 and CDR2 (germline): SQVTM, ANQGSEA. The length of the CDR3 is 15 residues. The whole variable domain, remainder taken from reference TRBV29-1 and TRBJ1-1, is SAVISQKPSRDICQRGTSLTIQCQVDSQVTMMFWYRQQPGQSLTLIATANQGSEATYESGFVIDKFPISRPNLTFSTLTVSNMSPEDSSIYLCSVPGTGALGTEAFFGQGTRLTVV.

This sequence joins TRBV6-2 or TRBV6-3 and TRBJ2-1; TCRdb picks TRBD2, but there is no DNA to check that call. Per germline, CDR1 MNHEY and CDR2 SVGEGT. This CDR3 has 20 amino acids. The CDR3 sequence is CASSPRAASGGPPTYNEQFF.

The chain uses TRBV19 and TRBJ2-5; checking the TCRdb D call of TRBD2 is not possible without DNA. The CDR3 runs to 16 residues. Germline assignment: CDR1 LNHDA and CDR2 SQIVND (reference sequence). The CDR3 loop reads CASTDLAGAPQETQYF.

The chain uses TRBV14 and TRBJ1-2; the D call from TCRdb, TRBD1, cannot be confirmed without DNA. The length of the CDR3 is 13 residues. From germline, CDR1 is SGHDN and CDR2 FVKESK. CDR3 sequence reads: CASSLAGTYGYTF.

CDR3 sequence reads: CTSSLPKGTQYF. The rearrangement joins TRBV3-1 to TRBJ2-5. Germline V gene sequence: CDR1 LGHDT, CDR2 YNNKEL (reference sequence). The CDR3 has 12 amino acids.

Here the CDR3 reads CATQGSPDTQYF. The chain recombines TRBV24-1 with TRBJ2-3. This CDR3 is built from 12 residues. The V gene's germline CDR1 is KGHDR and CDR2 SFDVKD.

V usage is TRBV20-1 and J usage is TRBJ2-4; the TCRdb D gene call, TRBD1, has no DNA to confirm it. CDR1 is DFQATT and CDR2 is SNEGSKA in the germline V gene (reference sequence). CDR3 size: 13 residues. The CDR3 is CSANGGAKNIQYF.

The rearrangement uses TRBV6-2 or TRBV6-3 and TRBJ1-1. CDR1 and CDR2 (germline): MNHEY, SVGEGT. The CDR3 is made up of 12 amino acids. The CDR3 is CASSYWRAEAFF.

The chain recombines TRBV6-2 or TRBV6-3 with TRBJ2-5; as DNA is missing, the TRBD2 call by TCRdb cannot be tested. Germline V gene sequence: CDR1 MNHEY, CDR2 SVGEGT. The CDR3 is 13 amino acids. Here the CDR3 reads CASRRSGKETQYF.

CDR3 amino acids: CSARAGHPSYNEQFF. The chain combines TRBV20-1 with TRBJ2-1; the TRBD1 assignment by TCRdb is unverifiable without DNA. Per the germline V gene, CDR1 is DFQATT and CDR2 is SNEGSKA (reference sequence). The CDR3 contains 15 residues.

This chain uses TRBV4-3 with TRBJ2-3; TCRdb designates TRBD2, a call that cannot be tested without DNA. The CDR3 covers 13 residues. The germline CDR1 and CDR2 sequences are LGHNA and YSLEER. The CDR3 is CASSQLLADTQYF.

Here the CDR3 reads CASSHPHGDEQFF. The V gene is TRBV11-2, the J gene TRBJ2-1; the D call of TRBD2 rests on TCRdb alone, since no DNA is present to check it. The CDR3 runs 13 residues. Germline V lookup: CDR1 SGHAT, CDR2 FQNNGV.

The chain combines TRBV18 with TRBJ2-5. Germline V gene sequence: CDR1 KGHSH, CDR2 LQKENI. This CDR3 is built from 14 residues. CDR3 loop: CASSPNQNQETQYF.

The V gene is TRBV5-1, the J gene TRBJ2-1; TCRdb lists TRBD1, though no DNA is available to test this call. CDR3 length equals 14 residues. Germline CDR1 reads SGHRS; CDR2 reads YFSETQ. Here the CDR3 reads CASSDQGAYNEQFF.

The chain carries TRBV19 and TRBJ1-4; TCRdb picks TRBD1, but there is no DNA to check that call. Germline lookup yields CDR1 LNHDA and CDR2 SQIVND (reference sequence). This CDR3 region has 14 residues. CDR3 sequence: CASTTGTANSKLFF. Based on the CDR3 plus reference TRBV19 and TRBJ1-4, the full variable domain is DGGITQSPKYLFRKEGQNVTLSCEQNLNHDAMYWYRQDPGQGLRLIYYSQIVNDFQKGDIAEGYSVSREKKESFPLTVTSAQKNPTAFYLCASTTGTANSKLFFGSGTQLSVL.

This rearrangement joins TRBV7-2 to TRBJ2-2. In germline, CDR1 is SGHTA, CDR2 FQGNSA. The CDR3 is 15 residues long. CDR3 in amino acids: CASSFASGNTGELFF. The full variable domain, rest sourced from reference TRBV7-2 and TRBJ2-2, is GAGVSQSPSNKVTEKGKDVELRCDPISGHTALYWYRQSLGQGLEFLIYFQGNSAPDKSGLPSDRFSAERTGGSVSTLTIQRTQQEDSAVYLCASSFASGNTGELFFGEGSRLTVL.

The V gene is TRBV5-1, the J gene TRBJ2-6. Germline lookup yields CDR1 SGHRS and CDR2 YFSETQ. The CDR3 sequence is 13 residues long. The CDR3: CASRDGGANVLTF.

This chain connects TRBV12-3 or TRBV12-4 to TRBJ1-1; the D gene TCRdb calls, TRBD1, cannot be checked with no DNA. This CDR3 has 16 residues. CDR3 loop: CASSLGTRTGPTEAFF.

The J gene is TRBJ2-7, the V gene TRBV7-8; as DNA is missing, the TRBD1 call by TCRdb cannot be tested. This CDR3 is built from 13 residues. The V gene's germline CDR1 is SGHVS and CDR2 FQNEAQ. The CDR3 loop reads CASSPGQGLEQYF.

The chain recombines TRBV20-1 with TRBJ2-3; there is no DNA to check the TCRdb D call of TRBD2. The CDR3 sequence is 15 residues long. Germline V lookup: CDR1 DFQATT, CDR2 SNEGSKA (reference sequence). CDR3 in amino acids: CSAREVAGKSDTQYF.

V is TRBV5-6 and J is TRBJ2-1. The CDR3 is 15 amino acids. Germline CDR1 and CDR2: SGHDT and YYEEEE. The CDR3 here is CASSDHLISYNEQFF. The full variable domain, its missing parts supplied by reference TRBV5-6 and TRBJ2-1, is DAGVTQSPTHLIKTRGQQVTLRCSPKSGHDTVSWYQQALGQGPQFIFQYYEEEERQRGNFPDRFSGHQFPNYSSELNVNALLLGDSALYLCASSDHLISYNEQFFGPGTRLTVL.

The CDR3 protein is CASSERTSGRAICEQFF. V gene TRBV21-1 combines with J gene TRBJ2-1; there is no DNA to check the TCRdb D call of TRBD2. TRBV21-1 is designated a pseudogene. The CDR3 extends over 17 amino acids.

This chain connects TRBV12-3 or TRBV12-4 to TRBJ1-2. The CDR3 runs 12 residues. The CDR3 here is CASSLRWTGYTF.

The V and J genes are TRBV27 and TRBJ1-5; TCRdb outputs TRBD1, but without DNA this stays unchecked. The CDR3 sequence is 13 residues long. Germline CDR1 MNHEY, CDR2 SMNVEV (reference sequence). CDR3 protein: CASSTPGRGPQHF.

CDR3 protein: CASSFGQQQETQYF. This chain joins TRBV5-1 and TRBJ2-5; TCRdb picks TRBD1, but there is no DNA to check that call. Germline CDR1 and CDR2: SGHRS and YFSETQ. The CDR3 is 14 amino acids. The whole variable domain, remainder taken from reference TRBV5-1 and TRBJ2-5, is KAGVTQTPRYLIKTRGQQVTLSCSPISGHRSVSWYQQTPGQGLQFLFEYFSETQRNKGNFPGRFSGRQFSNSRSEMNVSTLELGDSALYLCASSFGQQQETQYFGPGTRLLVL.

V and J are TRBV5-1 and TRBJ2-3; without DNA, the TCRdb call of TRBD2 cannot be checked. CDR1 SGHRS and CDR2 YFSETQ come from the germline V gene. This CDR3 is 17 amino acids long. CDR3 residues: CASSFLAGGLGTDTQYF. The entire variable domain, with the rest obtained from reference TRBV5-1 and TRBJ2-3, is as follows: KAGVTQTPRYLIKTRGQQVTLSCSPISGHRSVSWYQQTPGQGLQFLFEYFSETQRNKGNFPGRFSGRQFSNSRSEMNVSTLELGDSALYLCASSFLAGGLGTDTQYFGPGTRLTVL.

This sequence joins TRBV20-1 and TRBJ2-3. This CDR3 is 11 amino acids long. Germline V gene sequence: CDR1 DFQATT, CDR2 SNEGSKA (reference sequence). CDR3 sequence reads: CSRFWTDTQYF.